This TCR beta chain derives from a study of vaccination and CD4 T cells after COVID-19. CDR3 size: 15 residues. V dropped 1 base and J dropped 7 bases, with 16 bases sitting between them. Germline V gives CDR1 MNHNS, CDR2 SASEGT. Treatment defined: approximately nine-day PBMC culture with coronavirus spike peptide pools or control peptides (ViraFEST assay). Worth noting for this clonotype: Its target is unknown.

Cultured CD4+ T cells had their DNA profiled by the Oncomine TCR Beta short-read assay. TCRdb re-called the PCR reads through MiXCR, storing one row per CDR3 protein. The sample includes approximately 13,000 distinct CDR3 sequences, over 40% of them seen just once. The J gene is TRBJ2-5, the V gene TRBV6-1; no clear D gene. This TCR derives from a human donor who had recovered from COVID-19. Sample: CD4+ T cells from blood, cultured in vitro. In nucleotides, the CDR3 is TGTGCCAGCAGTGAAGGGGCCGGGCTCCCGGGGACCCAGTACTTC. Translated, it gives CASSEGAGLPGTQYF.